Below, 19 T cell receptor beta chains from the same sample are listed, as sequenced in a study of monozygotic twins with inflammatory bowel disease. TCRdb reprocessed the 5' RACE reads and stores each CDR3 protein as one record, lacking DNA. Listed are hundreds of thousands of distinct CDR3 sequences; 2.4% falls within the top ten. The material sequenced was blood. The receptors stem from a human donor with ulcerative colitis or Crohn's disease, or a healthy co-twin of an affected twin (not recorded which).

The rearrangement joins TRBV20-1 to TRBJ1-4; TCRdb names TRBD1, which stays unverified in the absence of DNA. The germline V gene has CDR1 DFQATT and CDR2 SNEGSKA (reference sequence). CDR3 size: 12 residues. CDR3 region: CSAAWDGGKLFF.

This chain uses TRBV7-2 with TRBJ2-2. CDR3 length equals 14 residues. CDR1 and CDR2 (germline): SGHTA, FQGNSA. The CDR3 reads CASSLVFVTGELFF. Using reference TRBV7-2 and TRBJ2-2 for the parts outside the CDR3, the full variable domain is GAGVSQSPSNKVTEKGKDVELRCDPISGHTALYWYRQSLGQGLEFLIYFQGNSAPDKSGLPSDRFSAERTGGSVSTLTIQRTQQEDSAVYLCASSLVFVTGELFFGEGSRLTVL.

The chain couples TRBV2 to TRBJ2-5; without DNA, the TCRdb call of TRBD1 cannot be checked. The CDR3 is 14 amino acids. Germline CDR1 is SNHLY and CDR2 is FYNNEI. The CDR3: CASSIGHLQETQYF.

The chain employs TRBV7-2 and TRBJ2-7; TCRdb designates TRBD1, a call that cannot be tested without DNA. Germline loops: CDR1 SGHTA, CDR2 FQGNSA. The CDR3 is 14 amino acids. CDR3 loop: CASSPPTTIYEQYF. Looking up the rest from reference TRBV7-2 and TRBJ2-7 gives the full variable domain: GAGVSQSPSNKVTEKGKDVELRCDPISGHTALYWYRQSLGQGLEFLIYFQGNSAPDKSGLPSDRFSAERTGGSVSTLTIQRTQQEDSAVYLCASSPPTTIYEQYFGPGTRLTVT.

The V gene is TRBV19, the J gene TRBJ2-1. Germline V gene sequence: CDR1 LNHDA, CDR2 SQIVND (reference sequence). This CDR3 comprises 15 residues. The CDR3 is CASSFAGGSYNEQFF. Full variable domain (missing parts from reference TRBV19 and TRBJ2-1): DGGITQSPKYLFRKEGQNVTLSCEQNLNHDAMYWYRQDPGQGLRLIYYSQIVNDFQKGDIAEGYSVSREKKESFPLTVTSAQKNPTAFYLCASSFAGGSYNEQFFGPGTRLTVL.

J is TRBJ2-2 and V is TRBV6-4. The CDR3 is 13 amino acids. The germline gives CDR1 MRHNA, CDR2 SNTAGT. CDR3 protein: CASSDSGTGELFF.

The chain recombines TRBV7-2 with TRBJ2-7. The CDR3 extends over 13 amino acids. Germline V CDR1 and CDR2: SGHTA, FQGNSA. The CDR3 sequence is CASSSLPPYEQYF.

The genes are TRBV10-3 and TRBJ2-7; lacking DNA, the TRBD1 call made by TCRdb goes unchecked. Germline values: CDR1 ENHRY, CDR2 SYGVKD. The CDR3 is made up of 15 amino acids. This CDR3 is CAISESGTLSYEQYF.

The CDR3 reads CASSLTGAMNTEAFF. The chain combines TRBV7-9 with TRBJ1-1; TCRdb indicates TRBD1, and absent DNA this call remains unverified. Germline lookup yields CDR1 SEHNR and CDR2 FQNEAQ (reference sequence). The CDR3 is 15 amino acids.

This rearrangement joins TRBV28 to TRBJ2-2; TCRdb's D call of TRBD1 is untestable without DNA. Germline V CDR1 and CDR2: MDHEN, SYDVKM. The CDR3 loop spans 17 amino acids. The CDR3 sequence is CASSSYPGTGESGELFF.

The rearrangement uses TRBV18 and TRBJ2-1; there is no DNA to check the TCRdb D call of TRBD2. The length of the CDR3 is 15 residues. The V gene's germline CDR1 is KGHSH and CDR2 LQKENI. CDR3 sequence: CASSATSLGVNEQFF.

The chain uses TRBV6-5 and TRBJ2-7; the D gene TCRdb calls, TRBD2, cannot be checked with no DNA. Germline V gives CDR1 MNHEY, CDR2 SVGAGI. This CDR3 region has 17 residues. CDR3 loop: CASSYPWDGSSSYEQYF.

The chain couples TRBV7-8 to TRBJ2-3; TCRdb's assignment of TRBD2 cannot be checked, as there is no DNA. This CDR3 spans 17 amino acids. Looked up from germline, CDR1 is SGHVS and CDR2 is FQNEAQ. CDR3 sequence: CASSLATSGDSTDTQYF.

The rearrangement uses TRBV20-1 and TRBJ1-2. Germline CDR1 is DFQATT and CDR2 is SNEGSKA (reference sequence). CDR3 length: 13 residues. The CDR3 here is CSAKYTGSYGYTF.

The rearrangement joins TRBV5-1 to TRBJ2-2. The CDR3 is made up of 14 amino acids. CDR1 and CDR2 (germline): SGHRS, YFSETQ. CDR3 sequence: CASSWGHNTGELFF.

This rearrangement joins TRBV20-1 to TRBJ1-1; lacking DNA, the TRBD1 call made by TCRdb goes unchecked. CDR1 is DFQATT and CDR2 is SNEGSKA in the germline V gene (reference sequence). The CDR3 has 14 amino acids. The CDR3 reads CSARDAGKNTEAFF.

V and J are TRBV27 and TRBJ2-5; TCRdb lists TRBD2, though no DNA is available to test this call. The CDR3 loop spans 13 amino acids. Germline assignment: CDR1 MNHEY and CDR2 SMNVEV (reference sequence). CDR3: CASRYNEGETQYF.

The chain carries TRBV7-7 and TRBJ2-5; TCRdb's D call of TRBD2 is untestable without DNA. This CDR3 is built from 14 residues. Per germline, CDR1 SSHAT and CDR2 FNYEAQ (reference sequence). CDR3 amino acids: CASSQTGLGETQYF.

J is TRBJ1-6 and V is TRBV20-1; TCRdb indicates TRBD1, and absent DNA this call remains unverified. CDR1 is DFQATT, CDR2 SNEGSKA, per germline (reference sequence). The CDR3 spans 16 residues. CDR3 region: CSARDEGESYNSPLHF.